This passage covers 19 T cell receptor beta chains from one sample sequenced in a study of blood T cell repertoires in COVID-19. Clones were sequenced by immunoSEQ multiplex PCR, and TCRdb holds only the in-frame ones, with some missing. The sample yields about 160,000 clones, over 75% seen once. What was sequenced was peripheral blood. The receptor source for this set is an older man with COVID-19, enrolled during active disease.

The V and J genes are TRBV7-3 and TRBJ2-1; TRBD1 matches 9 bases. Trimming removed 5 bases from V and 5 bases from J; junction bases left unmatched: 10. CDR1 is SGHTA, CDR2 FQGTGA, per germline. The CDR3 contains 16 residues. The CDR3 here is CASSPAGTGMDNEQFF. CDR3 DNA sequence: TGTGCCAGCAGCCCAGCCGGGACAGGGATGGACAATGAGCAGTTCTTC. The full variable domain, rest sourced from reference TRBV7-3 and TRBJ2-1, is GAGVSQTPSNKVTEKGKYVELRCDPISGHTALYWYRQSLGQGPEFLIYFQGTGAADDSGLPNDRFFAVRPEGSVSTLKIQRTERGDSAVYLCASSPAGTGMDNEQFFGPGTRLTVL.

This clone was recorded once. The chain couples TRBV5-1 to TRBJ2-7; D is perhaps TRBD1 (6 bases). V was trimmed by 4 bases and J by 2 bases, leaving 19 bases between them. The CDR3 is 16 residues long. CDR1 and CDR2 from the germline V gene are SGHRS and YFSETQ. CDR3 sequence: CASSQPNRDIPYEQYF. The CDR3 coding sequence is TGCGCCAGCAGCCAACCTAACAGGGATATACCCTACGAGCAGTACTTC. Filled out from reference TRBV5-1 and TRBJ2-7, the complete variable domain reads KAGVTQTPRYLIKTRGQQVTLSCSPISGHRSVSWYQQTPGQGLQFLFEYFSETQRNKGNFPGRFSGRQFSNSRSEMNVSTLELGDSALYLCASSQPNRDIPYEQYFGPGTRLTVT.

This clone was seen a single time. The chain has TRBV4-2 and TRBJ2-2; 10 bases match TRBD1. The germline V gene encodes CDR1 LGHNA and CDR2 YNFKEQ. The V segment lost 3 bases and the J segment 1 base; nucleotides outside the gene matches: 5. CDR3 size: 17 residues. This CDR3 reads CASSHTGTGENTGELFF. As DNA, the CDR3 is TGTGCCAGCAGCCACACCGGGACAGGGGAGAACACCGGGGAGCTGTTTTTT.

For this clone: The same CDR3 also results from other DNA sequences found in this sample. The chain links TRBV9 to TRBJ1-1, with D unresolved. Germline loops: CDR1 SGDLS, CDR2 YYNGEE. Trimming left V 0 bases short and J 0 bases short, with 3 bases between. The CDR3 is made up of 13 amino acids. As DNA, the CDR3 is TGTGCCAGCAGCGTAGCCGTGAACACTGAAGCTTTCTTT. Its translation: CASSVAVNTEAFF.

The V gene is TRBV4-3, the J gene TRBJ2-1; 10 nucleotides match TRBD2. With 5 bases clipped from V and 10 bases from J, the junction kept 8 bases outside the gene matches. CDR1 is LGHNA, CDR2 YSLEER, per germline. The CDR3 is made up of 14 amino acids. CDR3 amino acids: CASSERGGNGEQFF. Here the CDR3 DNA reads TGCGCCAGCAGCGAGCGGGGGGGGAATGGGGAGCAGTTCTTC.

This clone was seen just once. CDR3: CASSVSWAGLYNEQFF. In DNA, the CDR3 is TGTGCCAGCAGCGTATCTTGGGCTGGCCTCTACAATGAGCAGTTCTTC. The chain recombines TRBV9 with TRBJ2-1; no firm D call. This CDR3 spans 16 amino acids. V gave up 1 base and J gave up 3 bases, with 14 bases separating them. Germline loops: CDR1 SGDLS, CDR2 YYNGEE.

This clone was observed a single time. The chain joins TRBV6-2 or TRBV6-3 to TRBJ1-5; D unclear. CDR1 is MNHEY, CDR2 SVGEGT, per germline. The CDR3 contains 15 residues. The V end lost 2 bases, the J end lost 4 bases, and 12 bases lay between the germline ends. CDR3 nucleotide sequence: TGTGCCAGCAGTTACGGCGGGCCTCCGAATCAGCCCCAGCATTTT. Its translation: CASSYGGPPNQPQHF.

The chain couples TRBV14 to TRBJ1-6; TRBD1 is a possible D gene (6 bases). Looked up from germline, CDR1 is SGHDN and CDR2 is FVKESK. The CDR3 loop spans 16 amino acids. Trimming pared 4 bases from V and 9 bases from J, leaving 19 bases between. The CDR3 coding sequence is TGTGCCAGCAGCCGAGCGACAGGAACTTCGGGTTCACCCCTCCACTTT. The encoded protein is CASSRATGTSGSPLHF.

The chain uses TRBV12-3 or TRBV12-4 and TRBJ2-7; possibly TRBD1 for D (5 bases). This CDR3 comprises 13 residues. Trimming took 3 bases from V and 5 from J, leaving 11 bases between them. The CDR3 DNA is TGTGCCAGCAGTTTTGGCAGGGTCGACGAGCAGTACTTC. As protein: CASSFGRVDEQYF.

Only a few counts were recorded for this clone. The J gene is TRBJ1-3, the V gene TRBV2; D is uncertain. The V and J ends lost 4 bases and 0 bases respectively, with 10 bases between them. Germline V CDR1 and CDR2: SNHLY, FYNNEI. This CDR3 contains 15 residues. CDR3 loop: CASSAGRSSGNTIYF. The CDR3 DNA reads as TGTGCCAGCAGTGCCGGCAGGTCCTCTGGAAACACCATATATTTT.

The CDR3 nucleotides read TGCGCCAGCAGCCCTAAAGAGAACTATGGCTACACCTTC. Translating gives CASSPKENYGYTF. This rearrangement joins TRBV5-1 to TRBJ1-2; unclear D gene. Between the trimmed V and J ends, which lost 4 bases and 2 bases, there was a span of 9 bases. This CDR3 spans 13 amino acids. Germline V gives CDR1 SGHRS, CDR2 YFSETQ.

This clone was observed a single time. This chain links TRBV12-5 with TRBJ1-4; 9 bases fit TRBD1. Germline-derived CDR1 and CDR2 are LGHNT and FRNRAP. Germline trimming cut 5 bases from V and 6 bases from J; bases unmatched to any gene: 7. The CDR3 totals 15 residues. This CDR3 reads CASGPGTGLHEKLFF. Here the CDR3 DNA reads TGTGCTAGTGGTCCCGGGACAGGGTTACATGAAAAACTGTTTTTT.

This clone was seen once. CDR3 DNA: TGTGCCAGCTCGACGGACAGGGGGAACACCATATATTTT. This gives the protein CASSTDRGNTIYF. The V gene is TRBV18, the J gene TRBJ1-3; the match to TRBD1 covers 10 bases. Unmatched junction bases numbered 3, after V lost 6 bases and J lost 7 bases. This CDR3 comprises 13 residues. Germline loops: CDR1 KGHSH, CDR2 LQKENI.

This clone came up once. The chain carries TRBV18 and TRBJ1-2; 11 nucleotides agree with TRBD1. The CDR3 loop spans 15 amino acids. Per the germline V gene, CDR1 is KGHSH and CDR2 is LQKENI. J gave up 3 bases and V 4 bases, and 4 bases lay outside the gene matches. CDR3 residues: CASSQGTGGHYGYTF. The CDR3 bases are TGTGCCAGCTCACAAGGGACAGGGGGACACTATGGCTACACCTTC.

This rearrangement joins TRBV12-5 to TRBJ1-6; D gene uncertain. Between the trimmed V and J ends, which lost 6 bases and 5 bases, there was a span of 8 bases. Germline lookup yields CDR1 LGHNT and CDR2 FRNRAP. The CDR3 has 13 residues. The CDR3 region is CASGLEDNSPLHF. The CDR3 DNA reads TGTGCTAGTGGCCTTGAGGATAATTCACCCCTCCACTTT.

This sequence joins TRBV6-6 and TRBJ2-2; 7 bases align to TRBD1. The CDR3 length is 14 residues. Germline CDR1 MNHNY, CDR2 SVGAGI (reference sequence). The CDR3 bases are TGTGCGTCTCGGGTACAGGGGTTTGCCGGGGAGCTGTTTTTT. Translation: CASRVQGFAGELFF.

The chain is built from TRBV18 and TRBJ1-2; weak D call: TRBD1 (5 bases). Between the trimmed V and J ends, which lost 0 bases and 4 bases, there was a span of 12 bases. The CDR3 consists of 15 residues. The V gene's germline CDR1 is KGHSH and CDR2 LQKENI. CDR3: CASSPPGQSVYGYTF. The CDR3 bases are TGTGCCAGCTCACCACCGGGGCAGTCCGTCTATGGCTACACCTTC.

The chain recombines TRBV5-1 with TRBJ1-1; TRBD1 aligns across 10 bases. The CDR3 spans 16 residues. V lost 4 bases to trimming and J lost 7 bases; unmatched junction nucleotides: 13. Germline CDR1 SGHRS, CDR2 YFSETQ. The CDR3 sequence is CASSRAPGQGNGEAFF. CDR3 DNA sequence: TGCGCCAGCAGCCGTGCCCCGGGACAGGGGAATGGTGAAGCTTTCTTT.

As DNA, the CDR3 is TGCGCCAGCAGCTTTCGCGGGGGTCTATCCTACGAGCAGTACTTC. It is translated as CASSFRGGLSYEQYF. The chain has TRBV5-1 and TRBJ2-7; 7 bases align to TRBD2. Trimming removed 2 bases from V and 1 base from J; junction bases left unmatched: 6. CDR1 is SGHRS and CDR2 is YFSETQ in the germline V gene. This CDR3 has 15 amino acids.